This T cell receptor (beta chain) derives from a study of cytomegalovirus exposure and HLA in healthy donors. This CDR3 is 13 amino acids long. The trim removed 7 bases at V and 2 bases at J, leaving 7 bases unmatched. Germline loops: CDR1 SQVTM, CDR2 ANQGSEA. With 60 Vbeta and 13 Jbeta primers, the PCR was carried out. The repertoire was sequenced with immunoSEQ multiplex PCR; TCRdb's copy has only in-frame clones and lacks some. The sample comprises 150,000 to 250,000 clones, 60% to 85% of which are singletons, and over 1.5% rests with the top ten. The sample holds one count of this clone. Specimen: PBMCs. The sequence came from a girl under 18 in good health and CMV-seropositive. This chain connects TRBV29-1 to TRBJ1-2; TRBD1 matches 7 bases. CDR3 protein: CSAGAGGNYGYTF. The CDR3 nucleotides read TGCAGCGCCGGGGCAGGGGGAAACTATGGCTACACCTTC. Based on the CDR3 plus reference TRBV29-1 and TRBJ1-2, the full variable domain is SAVISQKPSRDICQRGTSLTIQCQVDSQVTMMFWYRQQPGQSLTLIATANQGSEATYESGFVIDKFPISRPNLTFSTLTVSNMSPEDSSIYLCSAGAGGNYGYTFGSGTRLTVV.